What follows are 14 T cell receptor beta chains derived from one specimen sequenced in a study of blood T cell repertoires in COVID-19. Clones were read by immunoSEQ multiplex PCR, and TCRdb kept only the in-frame ones, dropping some. The profile shows approximately 220,000 clones, 80% to 90% of them singletons. The sample taken for sequencing was PBMCs or T cells enriched from blood (not recorded which). The receptors derive from a woman aged 18 to 35 in a cohort exposed to, infected with or recovered from COVID-19 (not recorded which).

In DNA form, the CDR3 reads TGCGCCAGCAGCCCAGGGACAGATTATAGCAATCAGCCCCAGCATTTT. Translating gives CASSPGTDYSNQPQHF. The gene calls are TRBV5-1 and TRBJ1-5; 7 nucleotides align to TRBD1. Germline V CDR1 and CDR2: SGHRS, YFSETQ. The CDR3 spans 16 residues. Germline trimming cut 4 bases from V and 0 bases from J; bases unmatched to any gene: 7.

This clone showed up just once. Compared with germline, one end of the junction differs, possibly owing to a read error. The chain employs TRBV28 and TRBJ1-1; 8 bases are a match to TRBD1. CDR1 MDHEN and CDR2 SYDVKM come from the germline V gene. The CDR3 is 16 residues long. The CDR3 loop reads CASGLSTGQGNTEAFF. CDR3 nucleotides: TGTGCCAGCGGTTTATCGACCGGACAGGGTAACACTGAAGCTTTCTTT.

The chain links TRBV9 to TRBJ2-7; 7 bases fit TRBD1. This CDR3 is built from 16 residues. V dropped 0 bases and J dropped 2; count of bases not matched to a gene: 8. Germline CDR1 reads SGDLS; CDR2 reads YYNGEE. The CDR3 protein is CASSVGGTAEPYEQYF. CDR3 in DNA: TGTGCCAGCAGCGTAGGTGGGACAGCGGAGCCCTACGAGCAGTACTTC.

The genes are TRBV7-2 and TRBJ1-5; tentative D call: TRBD1 (6 bases). Germline CDR1 and CDR2: SGHTA and FQGNSA. The CDR3 contains 13 residues. V was pared by 2 bases and J by 6 bases, with 8 bases between. As DNA, the CDR3 is TGTGCCAGCAGCTTAACAGGGTTTCAGCCCCAGCATTTT. Protein product: CASSLTGFQPQHF.

This chain links TRBV4-2 with TRBJ2-7; 9 positions match TRBD2. Germline V lookup: CDR1 LGHNA, CDR2 YNFKEQ. Unmatched junction bases numbered 7, after V lost 1 base and J lost 0 bases. The CDR3 is made up of 17 amino acids. The CDR3 protein is CASSQGSGGFSSYEQYF. DNA for the CDR3: TGTGCCAGCAGCCAAGGTAGCGGGGGCTTCAGCTCCTACGAGCAGTACTTC.

This clone was recorded once. The DNA of the CDR3 is TGTGCCAGCAGCAAATCCGGGACTCCTTATTCACCCCTCCACTTT. Translated, it gives CASSKSGTPYSPLHF. This rearrangement joins TRBV7-6 to TRBJ1-6; TRBD1 might be the D (5 bases). The V gene's germline CDR1 is SGHVS and CDR2 FNYEAQ. This CDR3 comprises 15 residues. Deletions cut 5 bases from V and 8 bases from J, with 16 bases between.

This chain connects TRBV6-5 to TRBJ1-1; no reliable D call. Germline CDR1 reads MNHEY; CDR2 reads SVGAGI. The CDR3 runs to 14 residues. V lost 6 bases to trimming and J lost 5 bases, with 16 bases between them. CDR3 bases: TGTGCCAGCAGCCTGTTATGGGGAGAAACTGAAGCTTTCTTT. Translation: CASSLLWGETEAFF.

V usage is TRBV11-1 and J usage is TRBJ1-2; the match to TRBD1 covers 7 bases. CDR1 is SGHAT, CDR2 FQDESV, per germline (reference sequence). The CDR3 is 13 residues long. With V trimmed by 5 bases and J by 2 bases, 2 bases remained unmatched. The CDR3 sequence: CASSPGQNYGYTF. CDR3 DNA sequence: TGTGCCAGCAGCCCGGGACAGAACTATGGCTACACCTTC.

This rearrangement joins TRBV19 to TRBJ1-5; 10 positions match TRBD1. There are 16 residues in the CDR3. Germline values: CDR1 LNHDA, CDR2 SQIVND (reference sequence). Unmatched junction bases numbered 7, after V lost 2 bases and J lost 6 bases. CDR3 protein: CASSIKKGTGAQPQHF. The CDR3 region has the DNA TGTGCCAGTAGTATAAAAAAAGGGACAGGGGCTCAGCCCCAGCATTTT.

The V and J genes are TRBV5-1 and TRBJ2-7, with D unclear. Germline lookup yields CDR1 SGHRS and CDR2 YFSETQ. Trimming took off 4 bases at V and 6 bases at J, with 11 bases between the two ends. This CDR3 comprises 12 residues. This chain's CDR3 is CASSQEKGEQYF. DNA of the CDR3: TGCGCCAGCAGCCAGGAAAAAGGCGAGCAGTACTTC. Looking up the rest from reference TRBV5-1 and TRBJ2-7 gives the full variable domain: KAGVTQTPRYLIKTRGQQVTLSCSPISGHRSVSWYQQTPGQGLQFLFEYFSETQRNKGNFPGRFSGRQFSNSRSEMNVSTLELGDSALYLCASSQEKGEQYFGPGTRLTVT.

The CDR3 protein is CAIERLAGGGELFF. CDR3 sequence (DNA): TGTGCCATCGAAAGACTAGCGGGGGGTGGGGAGCTGTTTTTT. This rearrangement joins TRBV28 to TRBJ2-2; 13 positions match TRBD2. In germline, CDR1 is MDHEN, CDR2 SYDVKM. CDR3 length: 14 amino acids. V gave up 10 bases and J gave up 8 bases; unmatched junction bases: 7.

This clone was picked up one time. V usage is TRBV18 and J usage is TRBJ1-1; no firm D call. The germline V gene encodes CDR1 KGHSH and CDR2 LQKENI. Trimming stripped 3 bases from V and 0 bases from J, with 2 bases between. CDR3 length: 12 amino acids. As DNA, the CDR3 is TGTGCCAGCTCACCCATGAACACTGAAGCTTTCTTT. As protein: CASSPMNTEAFF.

V is TRBV3-1 (or the pseudogene TRBV3-2) and J is TRBJ1-6; 9 nucleotides line up with TRBD1. The CDR3 runs to 15 residues. J was trimmed by 5 bases and V by 4 bases; bases with no gene match: 3. The V gene's germline CDR1 is LGHDT and CDR2 YNNKEL (reference sequence). DNA for the CDR3: TGTGCCAGCAGCCCCGGGGACAGGGATAATTCACCCCTCCACTTT. It specifies CASSPGDRDNSPLHF.

This rearrangement joins TRBV4-1 to TRBJ1-3, with D tentatively TRBD1 (6 bases). V was shortened by 4 bases and J by 0 bases, with 10 bases between the two germline ends. Germline V gives CDR1 MGHRA, CDR2 YSYEKL. This CDR3 region has 15 residues. CDR3 nucleotide sequence: TGCGCCAGCAGCCTCCGGGACACCTCTGGAAACACCATATATTTT. It yields the protein CASSLRDTSGNTIYF.